These 22 T cell receptor beta chains were sequenced from one sample in a study of beta chain features in type 1 diabetes. What was sequenced were expressed TCRB transcripts, since all of the isolated RNA had been reverse transcribed. Data came from immunoSEQ multiplex PCR; TCRdb stores just in-frame clones and leaves some out. The sample holds hundreds of thousands of clones; roughly 15% are singletons and the top ten take approximately 7%. Sequencing was performed on central memory CD4+ T cells from blood. Every receptor here comes from a man younger than 40 in good health.

This clone was detected a few times. This sequence joins TRBV27 and TRBJ2-3; tentative D call: TRBD2 (5 bases). CDR3 size: 14 residues. The V end was cut by 3 bases, the J end by 8 bases, with 15 bases between. Germline V gives CDR1 MNHEY, CDR2 SMNVEV (reference sequence). CDR3 sequence: CASSLSLKGGTQYF. As DNA, the CDR3 is TGTGCCAGCAGTTTGTCTTTAAAAGGAGGTACGCAGTATTTT.

A few counts support this clone. The gene calls are TRBV10-3 and TRBJ1-5; TRBD1 might be the D (6 bases). V was cut by 10 bases and J by 5 bases, with 21 bases left in between. Germline CDR1 is ENHRY and CDR2 is SYGVKD. CDR3 length: 15 residues. The CDR3: CATSQGSGKDQPQHF. CDR3 bases: TGTGCCACTTCACAGGGATCGGGGAAGGATCAGCCCCAGCATTTT.

The DNA of the CDR3 is TGTGCCATCAGAGGTGGGGGTAACGAGGAAAAACTGTTTTTT. It is translated as CAIRGGGNEEKLFF. The V gene is TRBV10-3, the J gene TRBJ1-4; TRBD1 is a possible D gene (5 bases). V lost 6 bases to trimming and J lost 8 bases, with 16 bases between them. Germline CDR1 is ENHRY and CDR2 is SYGVKD. The CDR3 spans 14 residues.

DNA for the CDR3: TGTGCAACTACCGGGACAGTGTGGACTAGCGTTTACAATGAGCAGTTCTTC. Translating gives CATTGTVWTSVYNEQFF. The chain combines TRBV19 with TRBJ2-1; 9 nucleotides agree with TRBD2. The CDR3 loop spans 17 amino acids. Germline V gives CDR1 LNHDA, CDR2 SQIVND (reference sequence). Together with reference TRBV19 and TRBJ2-1, the CDR3 gives the full variable domain: DGGITQSPKYLFRKEGQNVTLSCEQNLNHDAMYWYRQDPGQGLRLIYYSQIVNDFQKGDIAEGYSVSREKKESFPLTVTSAQKNPTAFYLCATTGTVWTSVYNEQFFGPGTRLTVL.

The sample holds many counts of this clone. The V and J genes are TRBV30 and TRBJ2-5; 13 bases are shared with TRBD2. The ends lost 3 bases at V and 5 bases at J; junction bases unmatched: 9. The CDR3 spans 16 residues. Germline CDR1 reads GTSNPN; CDR2 reads SVGIG (reference sequence). The CDR3 DNA reads TGTGCCTGGAGCCAAGGACTAGCGGGAGCGAGGGAGACCCAGTACTTC. This encodes CAWSQGLAGARETQYF.

This clone has more than one count but fewer than ten. This chain joins TRBV10-3 and TRBJ1-2; 7 nucleotides agree with TRBD1. This CDR3 region has 15 residues. With 4 bases clipped from V and 3 bases from J, the junction kept 8 bases outside the gene matches. Germline CDR1 and CDR2: ENHRY and SYGVKD. In DNA form, the CDR3 reads TGTGCCATCAGTGGGGTTGAGGGGGCGTACTATGGCTACACCTTC. It yields the protein CAISGVEGAYYGYTF.

The rearrangement joins TRBV12-5 to TRBJ1-2; 8 bases agree with TRBD1. The CDR3 extends over 13 amino acids. Germline-derived CDR1 and CDR2 are LGHNT and FRNRAP. V trimming: 7 bases; J trimming: 8 bases; junction bases outside the gene matches: 9. CDR3: CASADRTGYGYTF. As DNA, the CDR3 is TGTGCTAGTGCCGACCGGACAGGGTACGGCTACACCTTC. The variable domain in full, with the rest retrieved from reference TRBV12-5 and TRBJ1-2, is DARVTQTPRHKVTEMGQEVTMRCQPILGHNTVFWYRQTMMQGLELLAYFRNRAPLDDSGMPKDRFSAEMPDATLATLKIQPSEPRDSAVYFCASADRTGYGYTFGSGTRLTVV.

The CDR3 reads CASSQAHSNQPQHF. Written as DNA, the CDR3 is TGCGCCAGCAGCCAAGCTCATAGCAATCAGCCCCAGCATTTT. V gene TRBV4-3 combines with J gene TRBJ1-5; D remains unclear. Germline lookup yields CDR1 LGHNA and CDR2 YSLEER. The CDR3 is 14 residues long. Between the trimmed V and J ends, which lost 1 base and 0 bases, there was a span of 4 bases.

This clone was found many times. The chain employs TRBV4-2 and TRBJ2-2; the D is unclear. The length of the CDR3 is 14 residues. Trimming removed 0 bases from V and 6 bases from J, with 8 bases in between. Germline V gene sequence: CDR1 LGHNA, CDR2 YNFKEQ. The CDR3, as DNA: TGTGCCAGCAGCCAAGAGGAGCTTTCCGGGGAGCTGTTTTTT. As protein: CASSQEELSGELFF.

The V and J genes are TRBV25-1 and TRBJ1-6; D is uncertain. The CDR3 contains 13 residues. Trimming took 9 bases from V and 2 from J, leaving 8 bases between them. Germline V gene sequence: CDR1 MGHDK, CDR2 SYGVNS. The CDR3 DNA reads TGTGCCAGTCGCGTCACCTATAATTCACCCCTCCACTTT. Its protein is CASRVTYNSPLHF.

A few counts support this clone. The chain employs TRBV23-1 and TRBJ1-2; D remains unclear. TRBV23-1 is designated an ORF whose function remains uncertain. This CDR3 has 14 residues. V was pared by 9 bases and J by 2 bases, with 16 bases between. In DNA form, the CDR3 reads TGCGCCAGAACCCGTCGCGCGGTAAACTATGGCTACACCTTC. Encoded protein: CARTRRAVNYGYTF.

V is TRBV4-1 and J is TRBJ1-3, with D possibly matching TRBD1 (5 bases). Germline V gene data show CDR1 as MGHRA and CDR2 as YSYEKL. The CDR3 length is 18 residues. The V end lost 0 bases, the J end lost 3 bases, and 18 bases lay between the germline ends. The CDR3 region is CASSQERGRSNRGNTIYF. CDR3 coding DNA: TGCGCCAGCAGCCAAGAGAGGGGCAGATCGAATCGTGGAAACACCATATATTTT.

In this sample, this clone turned up a few times. The V and J genes are TRBV11-2 and TRBJ2-1, with TRBD1 as a possible D gene (5 bases). The CDR3 contains 15 residues. The V end lost 4 bases, the J end lost 2 bases, and 12 bases lay between the germline ends. Germline CDR1 and CDR2: SGHAT and FQNNGV. The CDR3 coding sequence is TGTGCCAGCAGCTCCAAAGCAGGGCCCTACAATGAGCAGTTCTTC. This codes for CASSSKAGPYNEQFF.

The rearrangement links TRBV13 to TRBJ2-1; TRBD1 or TRBD2 may be the D gene (5 bases each). There are 16 residues in the CDR3. The V and J ends lost 2 bases and 8 bases respectively, with 19 bases between them. CDR1 is PRHDT, CDR2 FYEKMQ, per germline (reference sequence). CDR3 DNA: TGTGCCAGCAGCTTATGGGGGATCCGGGCACAAGATGAGCAGTTCTTC. Translated, it gives CASSLWGIRAQDEQFF. The whole variable domain, filled in from reference TRBV13 and TRBJ2-1, reads AAGVIQSPRHLIKEKRETATLKCYPIPRHDTVYWYQQGPGQDPQFLISFYEKMQSDKGSIPDRFSAQQFSDYHSELNMSSLELGDSALYFCASSLWGIRAQDEQFFGPGTRLTVL.

The chain uses TRBV5-6 and TRBJ1-4; possible D gene TRBD1, 6 bases. Germline V gene sequence: CDR1 SGHDT, CDR2 YYEEEE. With 5 bases removed from V and 5 bases from J, the gap between germline ends came to 16 bases. This CDR3 region has 15 residues. The CDR3 sequence: CASRRDRSKNEKLFF. In DNA, the CDR3 is TGTGCCAGCAGACGTGACAGGAGTAAGAATGAAAAACTGTTTTTT. Filled out from reference TRBV5-6 and TRBJ1-4, the complete variable domain reads DAGVTQSPTHLIKTRGQQVTLRCSPKSGHDTVSWYQQALGQGPQFIFQYYEEEERQRGNFPDRFSGHQFPNYSSELNVNALLLGDSALYLCASRRDRSKNEKLFFGSGTQLSVL.

This clone was observed a few times. The genes are TRBV18 and TRBJ2-7; D unclear. The CDR3 has 12 residues. Germline loops: CDR1 KGHSH, CDR2 LQKENI. Trimming left V 1 base short and J 3 bases short, with 4 bases between. The CDR3 here is CASSPLNYEQYF. CDR3 nucleotide sequence: TGTGCCAGCTCACCACTAAACTACGAGCAGTACTTC. Complete variable domain (other parts from reference TRBV18 and TRBJ2-7): NAGVMQNPRHLVRRRGQEARLRCSPMKGHSHVYWYRQLPEEGLKFMVYLQKENIIDESGMPKERFSAEFPKEGPSILRIQQVVRGDSAAYFCASSPLNYEQYFGPGTRLTVT.

Only one count was recorded for this clone. The rearrangement joins TRBV16 to TRBJ1-1; D call uncertain. The CDR3 has 14 amino acids. Trimming took 4 bases from V and 2 from J, leaving 11 bases between them. The V gene's germline CDR1 is KGHSY and CDR2 FQNENV. As DNA, the CDR3 is TGTGCCAGCAGCCGAGATAAGGGTAACACTGAAGCTTTCTTT. Encoded protein: CASSRDKGNTEAFF.

This clone was found a few times. The V gene is TRBV28, the J gene TRBJ1-3, with D tentatively TRBD1 (6 bases). Deletions cut 5 bases from V and 0 bases from J, with 11 bases between. The CDR3 has 15 amino acids. CDR1 is MDHEN and CDR2 is SYDVKM in the germline V gene. In DNA form, the CDR3 reads TGTGCCAGCAGTCCCGGGACAAGCTCTGGAAACACCATATATTTT. Translation gives CASSPGTSSGNTIYF.

At least ten counts were recorded for this clone. Distinct nucleotide sequences in the sample also encode this CDR3. The chain is built from TRBV7-9 and TRBJ2-7; D gene uncertain. The V gene's germline CDR1 is SEHNR and CDR2 FQNEAQ (reference sequence). There are 11 residues in the CDR3. V was shortened by 4 bases and J by 3 bases, with 4 bases between the two germline ends. CDR3 bases: TGTGCCAGCAGCTCATACTACGAGCAGTACTTC. It translates to CASSSYYEQYF.

This clone was observed a few times. This sequence joins TRBV4-3 and TRBJ2-2, with 11 bases that match TRBD2. Germline V gives CDR1 LGHNA, CDR2 YSLEER. With V trimmed by 2 bases and J by 5 bases, 1 base remained unmatched. CDR3 length equals 15 residues. The CDR3 DNA reads as TGCGCCAGCAGCCAAACTAGCGGGAGAACCGGGGAGCTGTTTTTT. Translating it yields CASSQTSGRTGELFF.

J is TRBJ1-3 and V is TRBV2; D unclear. The CDR3 length is 14 residues. Germline V gene data show CDR1 as SNHLY and CDR2 as FYNNEI. Deletions cut 2 bases from V and 6 bases from J, with 11 bases between. For the CDR3, the DNA is TGTGCCAGCAGTGAAAGTTGGGTCGCAAACACCATATATTTT. This encodes CASSESWVANTIYF.

This clone was recorded at least ten times. The chain employs TRBV18 and TRBJ2-1; D gene ambiguous. The CDR3 is 14 amino acids. Trimming stripped 4 bases from V and 8 bases from J, with 15 bases between. Germline V gene data show CDR1 as KGHSH and CDR2 as LQKENI. CDR3 sequence (DNA): TGTGCCAGCTCACTTGCCGAAAGTGTGGATGAGCAGTTCTTC. Its protein product is CASSLAESVDEQFF.